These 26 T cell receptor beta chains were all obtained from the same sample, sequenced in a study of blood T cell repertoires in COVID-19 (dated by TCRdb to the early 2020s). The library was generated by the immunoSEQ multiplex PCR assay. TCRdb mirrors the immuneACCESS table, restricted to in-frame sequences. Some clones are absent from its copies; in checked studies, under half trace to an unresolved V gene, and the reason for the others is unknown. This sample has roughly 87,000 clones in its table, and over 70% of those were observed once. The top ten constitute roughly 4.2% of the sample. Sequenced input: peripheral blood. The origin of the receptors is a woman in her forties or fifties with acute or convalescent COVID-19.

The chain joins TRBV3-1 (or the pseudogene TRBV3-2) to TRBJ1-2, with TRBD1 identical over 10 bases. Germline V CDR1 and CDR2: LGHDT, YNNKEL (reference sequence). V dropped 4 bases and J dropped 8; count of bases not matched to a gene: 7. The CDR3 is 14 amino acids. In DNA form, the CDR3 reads TGTGCCAGCAGCCGATCGGACAGGGGGGAAGGCTACACCTTC. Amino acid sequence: CASSRSDRGEGYTF.

CDR3 in amino acids: CASSQESAGQGSEKLFF. CDR3 nucleotide sequence: TGCGCCAGCAGCCAAGAGTCCGCAGGACAGGGAAGTGAAAAACTGTTTTTT. The J gene is TRBJ1-4, the V gene TRBV4-3; the match to TRBD1 covers 8 bases. The ends lost 0 bases at V and 7 bases at J; junction bases unmatched: 10. CDR3 length: 17 amino acids. Germline V CDR1 and CDR2: LGHNA, YSLEER.

The CDR3 region has the DNA TGTGCCAGTAGTGCCTGGACAGCCTACAATGAGCAGTTCTTC. Encoded protein: CASSAWTAYNEQFF. The chain is built from TRBV19 and TRBJ2-1; D possibly corresponds to TRBD1 (6 bases). V lost 5 bases, J lost 2 bases, and 10 bases lay in between. This CDR3 spans 14 amino acids. Germline V gives CDR1 LNHDA, CDR2 SQIVND (reference sequence).

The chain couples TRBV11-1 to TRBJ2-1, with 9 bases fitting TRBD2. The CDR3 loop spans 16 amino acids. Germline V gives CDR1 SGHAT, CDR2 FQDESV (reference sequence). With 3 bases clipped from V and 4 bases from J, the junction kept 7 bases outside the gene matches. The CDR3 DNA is TGTGCCAGCAGCTTCGGCGGGGGGGCAAATTACAATGAGCAGTTCTTC. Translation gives CASSFGGGANYNEQFF.

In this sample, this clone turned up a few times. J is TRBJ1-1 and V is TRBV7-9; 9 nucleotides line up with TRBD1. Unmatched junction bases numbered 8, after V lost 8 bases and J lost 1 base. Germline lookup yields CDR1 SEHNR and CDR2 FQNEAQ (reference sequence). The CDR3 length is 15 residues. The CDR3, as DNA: TGTGCCAGCCGTCCCGGGACAGGGCCGAACACTGAAGCTTTCTTT. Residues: CASRPGTGPNTEAFF.

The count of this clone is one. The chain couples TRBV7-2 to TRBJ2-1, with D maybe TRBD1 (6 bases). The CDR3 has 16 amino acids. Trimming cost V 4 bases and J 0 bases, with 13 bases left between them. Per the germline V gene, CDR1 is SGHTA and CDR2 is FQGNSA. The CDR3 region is CASSSLGQRSYNEQFF. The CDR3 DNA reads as TGTGCCAGCAGCTCTCTCGGACAGCGCTCCTACAATGAGCAGTTCTTC.

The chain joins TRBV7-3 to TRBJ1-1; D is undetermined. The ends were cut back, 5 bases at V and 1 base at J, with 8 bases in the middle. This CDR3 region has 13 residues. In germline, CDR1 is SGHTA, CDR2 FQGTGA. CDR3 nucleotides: TGTGCCAGCAGCCCCAACAGGAACACTGAAGCTTTCTTT. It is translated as CASSPNRNTEAFF.

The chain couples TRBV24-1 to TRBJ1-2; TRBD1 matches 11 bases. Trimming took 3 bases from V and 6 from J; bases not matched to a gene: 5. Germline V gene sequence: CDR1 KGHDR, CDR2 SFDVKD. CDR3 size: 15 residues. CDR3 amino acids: CATSDTGTGGNGYTF. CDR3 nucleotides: TGTGCCACCAGTGATACCGGGACAGGGGGAAATGGCTACACCTTC.

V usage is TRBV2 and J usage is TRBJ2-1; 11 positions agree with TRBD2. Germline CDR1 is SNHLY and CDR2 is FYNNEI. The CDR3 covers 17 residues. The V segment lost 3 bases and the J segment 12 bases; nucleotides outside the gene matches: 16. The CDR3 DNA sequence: TGTGCCAGCAGTGAGGCCGTAGCGGGGGGGCCTGGCGGTTTGCAGTTCTTC. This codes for CASSEAVAGGPGGLQFF. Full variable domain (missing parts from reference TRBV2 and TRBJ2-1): EPEVTQTPSHQVTQMGQEVILRCVPISNHLYFYWYRQILGQKVEFLVSFYNNEISEKSEIFDDQFSVERPDGSNFTLKIRSTKLEDSAMYFCASSEAVAGGPGGLQFFGPGTRLTVL.

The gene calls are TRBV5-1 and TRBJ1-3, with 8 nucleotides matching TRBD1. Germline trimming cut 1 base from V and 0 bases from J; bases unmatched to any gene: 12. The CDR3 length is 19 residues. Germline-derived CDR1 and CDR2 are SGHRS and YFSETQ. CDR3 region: CASSLTFRGQGSSGNTIYF. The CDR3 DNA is TGCGCCAGCAGCTTGACTTTCCGAGGACAGGGCAGCTCTGGAAACACCATATATTTT.

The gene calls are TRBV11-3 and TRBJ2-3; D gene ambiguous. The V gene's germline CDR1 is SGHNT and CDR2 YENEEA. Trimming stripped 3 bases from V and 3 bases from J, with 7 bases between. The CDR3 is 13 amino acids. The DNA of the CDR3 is TGTGCCAGCAGCTTCCTCCTGACAGATACGCAGTATTTT. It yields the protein CASSFLLTDTQYF. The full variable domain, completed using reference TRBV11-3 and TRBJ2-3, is EAGVVQSPRYKIIEKKQPVAFWCNPISGHNTLYWYLQNLGQGPELLIRYENEEAVDDSQLPKDRFSAERLKGVDSTLKIQPAELGDSAVYLCASSFLLTDTQYFGPGTRLTVL.

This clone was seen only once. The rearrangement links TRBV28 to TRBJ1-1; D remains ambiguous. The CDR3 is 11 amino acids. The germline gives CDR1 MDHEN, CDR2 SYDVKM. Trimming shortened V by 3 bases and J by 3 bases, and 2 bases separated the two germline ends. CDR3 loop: CASSFYTEAFF. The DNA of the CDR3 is TGTGCCAGCAGTTTCTACACTGAAGCTTTCTTT.

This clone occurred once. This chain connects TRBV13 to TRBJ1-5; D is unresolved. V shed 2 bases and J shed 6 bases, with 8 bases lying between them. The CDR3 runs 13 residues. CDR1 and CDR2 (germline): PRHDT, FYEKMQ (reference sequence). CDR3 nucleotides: TGTGCCAGCAGCTTATCCCGCGGTCAGCCCCAGCATTTT. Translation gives CASSLSRGQPQHF.

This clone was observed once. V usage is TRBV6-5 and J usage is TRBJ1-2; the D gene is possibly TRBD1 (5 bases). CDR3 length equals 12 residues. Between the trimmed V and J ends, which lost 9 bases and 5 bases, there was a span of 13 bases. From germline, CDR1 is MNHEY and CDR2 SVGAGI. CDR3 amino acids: CASQDTVYGYTF. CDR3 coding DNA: TGTGCCAGTCAGGACACAGTTTATGGCTACACCTTC.

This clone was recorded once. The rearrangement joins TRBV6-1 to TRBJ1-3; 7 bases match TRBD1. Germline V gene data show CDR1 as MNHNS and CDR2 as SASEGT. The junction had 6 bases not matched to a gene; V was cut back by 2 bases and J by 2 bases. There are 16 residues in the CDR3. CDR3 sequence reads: CASSETPTGTGNTIYF. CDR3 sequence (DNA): TGTGCCAGCAGTGAAACCCCGACAGGGACTGGAAACACCATATATTTT.

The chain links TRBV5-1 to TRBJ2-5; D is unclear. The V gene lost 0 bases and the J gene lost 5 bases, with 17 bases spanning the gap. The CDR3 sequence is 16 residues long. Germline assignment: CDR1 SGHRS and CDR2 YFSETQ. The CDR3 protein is CASSLVDPGPQETQYF. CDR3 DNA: TGCGCCAGCAGCTTGGTCGATCCAGGCCCTCAGGAGACCCAGTACTTC.

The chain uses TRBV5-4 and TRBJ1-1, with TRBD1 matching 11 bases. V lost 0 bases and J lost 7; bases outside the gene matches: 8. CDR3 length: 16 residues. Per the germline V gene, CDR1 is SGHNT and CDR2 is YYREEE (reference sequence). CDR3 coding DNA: TGTGCCAGCAGCTTGGAGGGACAGGGGGGCACAAGTGAAGCTTTCTTT. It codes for CASSLEGQGGTSEAFF.

The CDR3 DNA is TGCGCCAGCAGCCAAAGGACTAGCGGGGGAGCAGATACGCAGTATTTT. It encodes CASSQRTSGGADTQYF. The chain uses TRBV4-1 and TRBJ2-3, with 13 bases that match TRBD2. CDR1 and CDR2 from the germline V gene are MGHRA and YSYEKL. The trim removed 2 bases at V and 4 bases at J, leaving 3 bases unmatched. The CDR3 contains 16 residues.

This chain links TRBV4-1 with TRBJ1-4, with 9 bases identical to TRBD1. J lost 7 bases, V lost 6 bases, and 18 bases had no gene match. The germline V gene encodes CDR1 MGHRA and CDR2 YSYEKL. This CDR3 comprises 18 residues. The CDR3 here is CASRVRDREGALGEKLFF. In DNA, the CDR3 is TGCGCCAGCAGGGTCCGGGACAGGGAAGGAGCCCTAGGTGAAAAACTGTTTTTT.

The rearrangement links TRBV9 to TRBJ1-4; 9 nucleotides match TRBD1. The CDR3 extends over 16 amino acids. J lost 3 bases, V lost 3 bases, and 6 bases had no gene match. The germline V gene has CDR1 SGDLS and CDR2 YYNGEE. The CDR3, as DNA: TGTGCCAGCAGCGCCGGGACAGGGCTACCTAATGAAAAACTGTTTTTT. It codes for CASSAGTGLPNEKLFF.

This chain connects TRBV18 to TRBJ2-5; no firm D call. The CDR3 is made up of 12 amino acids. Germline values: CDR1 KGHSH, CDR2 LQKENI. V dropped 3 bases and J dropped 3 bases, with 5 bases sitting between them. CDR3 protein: CASSPQKETQYF. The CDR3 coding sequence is TGTGCCAGCTCACCGCAGAAAGAGACCCAGTACTTC.

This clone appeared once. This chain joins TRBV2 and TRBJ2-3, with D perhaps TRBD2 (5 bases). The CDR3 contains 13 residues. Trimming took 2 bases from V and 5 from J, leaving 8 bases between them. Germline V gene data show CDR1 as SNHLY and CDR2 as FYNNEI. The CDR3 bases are TGTGCCAGCAGTGAACTAGCTGTAGATACGCAGTATTTT. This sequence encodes CASSELAVDTQYF.

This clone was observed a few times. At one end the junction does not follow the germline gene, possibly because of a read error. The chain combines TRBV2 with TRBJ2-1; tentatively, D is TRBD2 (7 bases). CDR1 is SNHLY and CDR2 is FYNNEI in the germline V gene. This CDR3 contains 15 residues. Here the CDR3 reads CASREGGGSYNEQFF. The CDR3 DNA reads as TGTGCCAGCAGGGAAGGGGGGGGCTCCTACAATGAGCAGTTCTTC.

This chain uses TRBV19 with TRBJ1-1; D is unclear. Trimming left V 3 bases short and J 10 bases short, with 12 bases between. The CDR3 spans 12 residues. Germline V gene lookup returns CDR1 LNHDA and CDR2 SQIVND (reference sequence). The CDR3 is CASSINGPGAFF. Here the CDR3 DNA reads TGTGCCAGTAGTATTAACGGTCCAGGAGCTTTCTTT.

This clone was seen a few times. The CDR3 here is CASSPQRGAGDTQYF. In nucleotides, the CDR3 is TGCGCCAGCAGCCCACAGCGGGGGGCCGGGGATACGCAGTATTTT. V usage is TRBV5-1 and J usage is TRBJ2-3; 9 nucleotides align to TRBD2. V gave up 4 bases and J gave up 6 bases; unmatched junction bases: 9. The CDR3 runs to 15 residues. Germline V lookup: CDR1 SGHRS, CDR2 YFSETQ. Using reference TRBV5-1 and TRBJ2-3 for the parts outside the CDR3, the full variable domain is KAGVTQTPRYLIKTRGQQVTLSCSPISGHRSVSWYQQTPGQGLQFLFEYFSETQRNKGNFPGRFSGRQFSNSRSEMNVSTLELGDSALYLCASSPQRGAGDTQYFGPGTRLTVL.

DNA of the CDR3: TGTGCCAGCAGCCCAGGGGGGACAGGACGAAACGAGCAGTACTTC. Residues: CASSPGGTGRNEQYF. The chain recombines TRBV11-3 with TRBJ2-7; 8 nucleotides match TRBD1. Looked up from germline, CDR1 is SGHNT and CDR2 is YENEEA. V trimming: 5 bases; J trimming: 5 bases; junction bases outside the gene matches: 11. The CDR3 loop spans 15 amino acids.